This TCR beta chain was identified in a study of PD-1 blockade in classical Hodgkin lymphoma. Turning to the study itself: Every 2 weeks, patients got 3 mg/kg intravenous nivolumab.

Produced via immunoSEQ multiplex PCR; TCRdb's table is partial and in-frame only. The table has thousands of clones, 80% seen once. Relapse after autologous stem cell transplantation occurred in every patient, and brentuximab vedotin exposure varied. Purification of CD4+ T cells from thawed PBMCs was performed via magnetic negative selection. The patients, who had relapsed/refractory classical Hodgkin lymphoma, achieved best responses of complete response, partial response or progressive disease. Regarding this clone: As yet, its antigen is unknown.

The V gene's germline CDR1 is KGHSH and CDR2 LQKENI. J lost 3 bases, V lost 1 base, and 4 bases had no gene match. The CDR3 is 15 residues long. Findings and caveats of the study: Newly diagnosed patients were reported to start with lower TCR diversity than healthy donors.

V is TRBV18 and J is TRBJ2-7; the match to TRBD2 covers 9 bases. The sequence derives from a human donor with classical Hodgkin lymphoma. Here the sequenced sample was CD4+ T cells from blood, taken at baseline. CDR3 DNA: TGTGCCAGCTCACCACAGCGGGAGGTTTACTACGAGCAGTACTTC. Amino acid sequence: CASSPQREVYYEQYF.